Listed here are 3 T cell receptor beta chains from one sample, sequenced in a study of blood T cell repertoires in COVID-19 (TCRdb year 2020). The protocol used for the library was the immunoSEQ multiplex PCR assay. TCRdb limited this immuneACCESS table to in-frame rearrangements with V and J called. A share of clones is missing; checked studies link under half to unresolved V genes, and the rest is unexplained. For this sample the table gives under 75,000 clones, of which around 90% were detected only once. The ten largest account for about 13% of the sample. The sample comprised peripheral blood. The receptor source for this set is a man between 60 and 75 years old with active COVID-19.

The chain employs TRBV28 and TRBJ2-7; 9 bases line up with TRBD1. Germline values: CDR1 MDHEN, CDR2 SYDVKM. This CDR3 spans 16 amino acids. With 5 bases clipped from V and 4 bases from J, the junction kept 12 bases outside the gene matches. The CDR3 reads CASSSITGGARYEQYF. CDR3 sequence (DNA): TGTGCCAGCAGTAGTATTACAGGGGGCGCTAGGTACGAGCAGTACTTC. Filled out from reference TRBV28 and TRBJ2-7, the complete variable domain reads DVKVTQSSRYLVKRTGEKVFLECVQDMDHENMFWYRQDPGLGLRLIYFSYDVKMKEKGDIPEGYSVSREKKERFSLILESASTNQTSMYLCASSSITGGARYEQYFGPGTRLTVT.

The CDR3 DNA sequence: TGTGCCAGCAGCCTTAATCAGCCCCAGCATTTT. Translation gives CASSLNQPQHF. The chain combines TRBV7-3 with TRBJ1-5; no clear D. In germline, CDR1 is SGHTA, CDR2 FQGTGA. This CDR3 has 11 residues. The ends were cut back, 5 bases at V and 4 bases at J, with 3 bases in the middle.

The chain links TRBV7-6 to TRBJ1-2; weak D call: TRBD1 (5 bases). V was cut by 6 bases and J by 3 bases, with 23 bases left in between. Germline V lookup: CDR1 SGHVS, CDR2 FNYEAQ. There are 17 residues in the CDR3. The CDR3, as DNA: TGTGCCAGCAGACCTCTGGAGGGGTTCCCTCGTGACTATGGCTACACCTTC. It translates to CASRPLEGFPRDYGYTF.